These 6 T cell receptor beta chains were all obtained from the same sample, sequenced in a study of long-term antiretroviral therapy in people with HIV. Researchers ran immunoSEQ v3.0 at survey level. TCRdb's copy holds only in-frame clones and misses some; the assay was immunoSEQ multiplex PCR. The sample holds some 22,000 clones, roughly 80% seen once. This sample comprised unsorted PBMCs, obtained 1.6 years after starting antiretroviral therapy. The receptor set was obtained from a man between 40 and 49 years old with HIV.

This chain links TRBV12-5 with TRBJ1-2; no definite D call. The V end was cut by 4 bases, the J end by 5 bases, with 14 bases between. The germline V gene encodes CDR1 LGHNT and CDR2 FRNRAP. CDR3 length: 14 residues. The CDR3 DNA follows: TGTGCTAGTGGTTCCAACGACGGATTTTATGGCTACACCTTC. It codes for CASGSNDGFYGYTF.

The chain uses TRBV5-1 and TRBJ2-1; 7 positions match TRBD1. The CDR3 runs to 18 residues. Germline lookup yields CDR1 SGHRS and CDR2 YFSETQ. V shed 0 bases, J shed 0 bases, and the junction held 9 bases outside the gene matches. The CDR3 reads CASSLATGTRSSYNEQFF. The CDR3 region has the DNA TGCGCCAGCAGCTTGGCGACAGGGACGAGGAGCTCCTACAATGAGCAGTTCTTC.

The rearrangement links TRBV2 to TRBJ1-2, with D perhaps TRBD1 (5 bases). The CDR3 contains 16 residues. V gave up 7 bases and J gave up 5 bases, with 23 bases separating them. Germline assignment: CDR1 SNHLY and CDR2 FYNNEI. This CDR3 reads CASTKDLQGPEYGYTF. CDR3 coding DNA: TGTGCCAGCACAAAGGACTTGCAGGGACCAGAGTATGGCTACACCTTC.

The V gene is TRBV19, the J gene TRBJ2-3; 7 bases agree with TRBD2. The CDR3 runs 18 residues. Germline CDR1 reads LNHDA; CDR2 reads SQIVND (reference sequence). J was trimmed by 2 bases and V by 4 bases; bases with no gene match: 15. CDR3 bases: TGTGCCAGTAGTACCCGACTAGGTCTAGCGGCCTACACAGATACGCAGTATTTT. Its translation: CASSTRLGLAAYTDTQYF.

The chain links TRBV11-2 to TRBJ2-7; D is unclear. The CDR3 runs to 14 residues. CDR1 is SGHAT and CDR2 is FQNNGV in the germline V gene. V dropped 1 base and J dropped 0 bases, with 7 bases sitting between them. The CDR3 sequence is CASSLGVNSYEQYF. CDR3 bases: TGTGCCAGCAGCTTAGGGGTTAACTCCTACGAGCAGTACTTC. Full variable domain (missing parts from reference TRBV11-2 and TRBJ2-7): EAGVAQSPRYKIIEKRQSVAFWCNPISGHATLYWYQQILGQGPKLLIQFQNNGVVDDSQLPKDRFSAERLKGVDSTLKIQPAKLEDSAVYLCASSLGVNSYEQYFGPGTRLTVT.

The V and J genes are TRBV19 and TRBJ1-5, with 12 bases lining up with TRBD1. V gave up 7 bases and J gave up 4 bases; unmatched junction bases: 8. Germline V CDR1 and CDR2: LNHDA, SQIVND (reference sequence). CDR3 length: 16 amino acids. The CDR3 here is CASTDGTGGANQPQHF. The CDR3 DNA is TGTGCCAGTACTGATGGGACAGGGGGCGCGAATCAGCCCCAGCATTTT.